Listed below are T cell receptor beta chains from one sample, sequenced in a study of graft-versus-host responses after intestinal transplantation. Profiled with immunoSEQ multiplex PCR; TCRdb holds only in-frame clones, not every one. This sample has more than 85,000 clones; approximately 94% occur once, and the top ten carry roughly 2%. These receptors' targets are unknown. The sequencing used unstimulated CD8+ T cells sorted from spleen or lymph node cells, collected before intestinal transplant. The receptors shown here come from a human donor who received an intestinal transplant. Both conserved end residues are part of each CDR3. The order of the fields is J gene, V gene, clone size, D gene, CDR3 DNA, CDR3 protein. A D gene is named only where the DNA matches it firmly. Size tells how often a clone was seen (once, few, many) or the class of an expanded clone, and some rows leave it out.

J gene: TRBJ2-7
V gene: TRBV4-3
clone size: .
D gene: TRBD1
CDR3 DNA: TGCGCCAGCAGCCGGGGCACCGGGACAGGGGTCGAGCAGTACTTC
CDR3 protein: CASSRGTGTGVEQYF

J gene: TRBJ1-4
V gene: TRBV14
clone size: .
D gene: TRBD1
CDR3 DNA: TGTGCCAGCAGCCAAATCGCAACTAAAACAGGGGCAACTAATGAAAAACTGTTTTTT
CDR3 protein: CASSQIATKTGATNEKLFF

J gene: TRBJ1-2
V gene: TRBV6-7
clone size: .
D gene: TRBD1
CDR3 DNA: TGTGCCAGCAGTTACTCGGGGGACAGGGGACCCTATGGCTACACCTTC
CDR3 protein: CASSYSGDRGPYGYTF

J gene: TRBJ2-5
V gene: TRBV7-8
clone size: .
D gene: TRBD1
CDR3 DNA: TGTGCCAGCAGCACCTCAGGGGGAAAAGAGACCCAGTACTTC
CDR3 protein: CASSTSGGKETQYF

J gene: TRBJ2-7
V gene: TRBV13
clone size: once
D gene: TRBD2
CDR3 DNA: TGTGCCAGCAGCTTAGGTCTAGCGGGGGAGCCGGGGTCCTACGAGCAGTACTTC
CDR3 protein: CASSLGLAGEPGSYEQYF

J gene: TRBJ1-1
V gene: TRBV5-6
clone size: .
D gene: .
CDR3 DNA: TGTGCCAGCAGCTCGGACATAAACACTGAAGCTTTCTTT
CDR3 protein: CASSSDINTEAFF

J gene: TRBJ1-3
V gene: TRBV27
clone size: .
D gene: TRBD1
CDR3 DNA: TGTGCCAGCAGTTTACAAGGGGGCGGAAACACCATATATTTT
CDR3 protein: CASSLQGGGNTIYF

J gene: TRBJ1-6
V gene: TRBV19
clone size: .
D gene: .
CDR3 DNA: TGTGCCAGTAGTATCGGGGGGAATTCACCCCTCCACTTT
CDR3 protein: CASSIGGNSPLHF

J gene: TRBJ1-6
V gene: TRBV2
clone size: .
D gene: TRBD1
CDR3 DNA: TGTGCCAGCAGTGAAGGGGGACAGGGGAATAATTCACCCCTCCACTTT
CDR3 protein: CASSEGGQGNNSPLHF

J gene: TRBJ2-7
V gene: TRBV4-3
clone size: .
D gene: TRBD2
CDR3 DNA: TGCGCCAGCAGCCAAGCAAGCCCCGCGGGGGAAAAGCAGTACTTC
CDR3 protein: CASSQASPAGEKQYF

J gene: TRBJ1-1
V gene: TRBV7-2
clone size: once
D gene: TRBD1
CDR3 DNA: TGTGCCAGCAGCCCTGCGCTATGGGCGACAGGGCGGGCTGAAGCTTTCTTT
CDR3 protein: CASSPALWATGRAEAFF

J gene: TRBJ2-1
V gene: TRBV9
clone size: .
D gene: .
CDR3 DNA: TGTGCCAGCAGCGTATCTCCCGGTTACAATGAGCAGTTCTTC
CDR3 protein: CASSVSPGYNEQFF

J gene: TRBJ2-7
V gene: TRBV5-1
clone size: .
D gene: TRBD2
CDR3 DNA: TGCGCCAGCAGCCCTTTCGGACTAGCGGGGGTCCTCTCCTACGAGCAGTACTTC
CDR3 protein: CASSPFGLAGVLSYEQYF

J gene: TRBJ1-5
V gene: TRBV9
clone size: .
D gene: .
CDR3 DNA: TGTGCCAGCAGCTCTGGGGGGATCAATCAGCCCCAGCATTTT
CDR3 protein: CASSSGGINQPQHF

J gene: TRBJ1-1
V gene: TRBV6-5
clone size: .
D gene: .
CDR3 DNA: TGTGCCAGCAGTTACGCGGGGCAGGGCACTGAAGCTTTCTTT
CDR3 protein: CASSYAGQGTEAFF

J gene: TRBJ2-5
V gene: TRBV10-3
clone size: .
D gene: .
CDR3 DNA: TGTGCCATCAGAGACGTAGCTGGGGCCGAGACCCAGTACTTC
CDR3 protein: CAIRDVAGAETQYF

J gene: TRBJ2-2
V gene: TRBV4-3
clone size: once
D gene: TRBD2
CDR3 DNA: TGCGCCAGCAGCCAAGAATCGCTAGCGGGGGGGCCGTATACCGGGGAGCTGTTTTTT
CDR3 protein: CASSQESLAGGPYTGELFF

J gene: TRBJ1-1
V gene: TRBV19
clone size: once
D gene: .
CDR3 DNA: TGTGCCAGTAGTTGGGGGGGGGACATGAACACTGAAGCTTTCTTT
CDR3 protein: CASSWGGDMNTEAFF

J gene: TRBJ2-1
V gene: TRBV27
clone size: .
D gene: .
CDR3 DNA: TGTGCCAGCAGTCGGGTGCTGGGGCTGGGGATGGATGAGCAGTTCTTC
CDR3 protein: CASSRVLGLGMDEQFF

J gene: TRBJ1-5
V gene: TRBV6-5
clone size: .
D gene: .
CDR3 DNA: TGTGCCAGCACTTATCTGTACGTCCTATCGAATCAGCCCCAGCATTTT
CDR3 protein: CASTYLYVLSNQPQHF

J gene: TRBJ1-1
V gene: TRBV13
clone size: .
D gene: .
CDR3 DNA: TGTGCCAGCAGCCCGGACAGCATGAACACTGAAGCTTTCTTT
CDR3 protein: CASSPDSMNTEAFF

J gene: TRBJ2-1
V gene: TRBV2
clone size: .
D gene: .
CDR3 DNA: TGTGCCAGCAGTGAGGGGCGGAGCTCCTACAATGAGCAGTTCTTC
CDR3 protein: CASSEGRSSYNEQFF

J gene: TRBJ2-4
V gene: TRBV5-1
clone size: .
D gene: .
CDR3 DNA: TGCGCCAGCAGCTTGGAAGAGCCGCTAGCCAAAAACATTCAGTACTTC
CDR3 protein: CASSLEEPLAKNIQYF

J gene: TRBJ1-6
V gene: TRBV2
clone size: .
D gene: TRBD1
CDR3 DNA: TGTGCCAGCACCGACGGACAGGGGGCGAGTTCACCCCTCCACTTT
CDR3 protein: CASTDGQGASSPLHF

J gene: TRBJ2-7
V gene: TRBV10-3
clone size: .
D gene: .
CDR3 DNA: TGTGCCATCAGTGACCCGAGGGGGTACGAGCAGTACTTC
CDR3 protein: CAISDPRGYEQYF

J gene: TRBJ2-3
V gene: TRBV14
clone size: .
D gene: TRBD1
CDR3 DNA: TGTGCCAGCAGCCAGATCTTAACCGGGACAGCTAGCACAGATACGCAGTATTTT
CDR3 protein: CASSQILTGTASTDTQYF

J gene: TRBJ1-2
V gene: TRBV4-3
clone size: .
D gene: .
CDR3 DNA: TGCGCCAGCAGCCAAGATCGGGTTACATATAACTATGGCTACACCTTC
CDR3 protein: CASSQDRVTYNYGYTF

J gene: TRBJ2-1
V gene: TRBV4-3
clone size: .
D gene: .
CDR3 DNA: TGCGCCAGCAGCCAAGATTTAAACAATGAGCAGTTCTTC
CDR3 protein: CASSQDLNNEQFF

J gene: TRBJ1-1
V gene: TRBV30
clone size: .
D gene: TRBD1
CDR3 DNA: TGTGCCTGGAGTGTTACTTGGGACAGGGCCACTGAAGCTTTCTTT
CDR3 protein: CAWSVTWDRATEAFF

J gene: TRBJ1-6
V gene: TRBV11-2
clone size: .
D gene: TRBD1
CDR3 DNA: TGTGCCAGCAGCTTAGGTCGGACAGGACCCAATTCACCCCTCCACTTT
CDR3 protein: CASSLGRTGPNSPLHF

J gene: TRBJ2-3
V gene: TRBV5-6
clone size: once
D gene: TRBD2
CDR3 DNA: TGTGCCAGCAGCTCGACTAGCGGGGGGATCACAGATACGCAGTATTTT
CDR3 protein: CASSSTSGGITDTQYF

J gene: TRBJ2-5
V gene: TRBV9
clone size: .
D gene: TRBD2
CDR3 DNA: TGTGCCAGCAGCGTAGTTGGACTAGCGGCGGAGACCCAGTACTTC
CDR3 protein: CASSVVGLAAETQYF

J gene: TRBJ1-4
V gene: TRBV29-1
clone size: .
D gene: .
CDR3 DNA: TGCAGCGTTGGGGGCACCACTAATGAAAAACTGTTTTTT
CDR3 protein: CSVGGTTNEKLFF

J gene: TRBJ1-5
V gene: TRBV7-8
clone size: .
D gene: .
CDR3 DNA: TGTGCCAGCAGCTTACCCAGTCAGCCCCAGCATTTT
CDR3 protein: CASSLPSQPQHF

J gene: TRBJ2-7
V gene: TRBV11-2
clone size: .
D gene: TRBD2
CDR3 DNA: TGTGCCAGCAGCTTCGGGGGGGAATCCGAGCAGTACTTC
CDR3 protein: CASSFGGESEQYF

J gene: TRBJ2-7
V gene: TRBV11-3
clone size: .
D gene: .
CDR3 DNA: TGTGCCAGCAGCGAGGGCTACGAGCAGTACTTC
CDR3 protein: CASSEGYEQYF

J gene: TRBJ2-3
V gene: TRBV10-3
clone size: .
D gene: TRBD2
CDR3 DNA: TGTGCCATCAGTGATGGGGGGGACACAGATACGCAGTATTTT
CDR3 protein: CAISDGGDTDTQYF

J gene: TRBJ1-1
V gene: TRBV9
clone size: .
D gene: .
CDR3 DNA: TGTGCCAGCACCTTACTCGAGGCTTTCTTT
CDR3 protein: CASTLLEAFF

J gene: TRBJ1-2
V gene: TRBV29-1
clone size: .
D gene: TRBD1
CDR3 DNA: TGCAGCGCCGATACAGGGGGCAGAGGGGGCTACACCTTC
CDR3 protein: CSADTGGRGGYTF

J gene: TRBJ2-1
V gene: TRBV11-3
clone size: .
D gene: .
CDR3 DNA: TGTGCCAGCAGCTTAGATATCTTCGGTCGCACGGATGAGCAGTTCTTC
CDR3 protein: CASSLDIFGRTDEQFF

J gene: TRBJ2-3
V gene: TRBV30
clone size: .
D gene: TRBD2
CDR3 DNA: TGTGCCTGGAGTGTCGGACTAGCGGGAACCACAGATACGCAGTATTTT
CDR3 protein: CAWSVGLAGTTDTQYF

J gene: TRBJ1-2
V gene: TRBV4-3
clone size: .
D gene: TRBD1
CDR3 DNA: TGCGCCAGCAGTCAAGGGGGCAGCGGCTACACCTTC
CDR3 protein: CASSQGGSGYTF

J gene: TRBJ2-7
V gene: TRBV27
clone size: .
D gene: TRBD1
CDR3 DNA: TGTGCCAGCAGTTTAGCCGGCGGGACAGGGGGCAATAGGGAGCAGTACTTC
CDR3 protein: CASSLAGGTGGNREQYF

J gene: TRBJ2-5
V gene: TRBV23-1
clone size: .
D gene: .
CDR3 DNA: TGCGCCAGCAGTCAATCTCCCGTGGGGCAGGCCCAAGAGACCCAGTACTTC
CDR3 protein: CASSQSPVGQAQETQYF

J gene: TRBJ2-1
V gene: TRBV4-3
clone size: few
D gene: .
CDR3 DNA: TGCGCCAGCAGCCCGGATCTTGGTGGACAGATGTACAATGAGCAGTTCTTC
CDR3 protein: CASSPDLGGQMYNEQFF

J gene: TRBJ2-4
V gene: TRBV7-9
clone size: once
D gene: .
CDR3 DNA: TGTGCCAGCAGCCCGGGGGGCCTGAACATTCAGTACTTC
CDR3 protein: CASSPGGLNIQYF

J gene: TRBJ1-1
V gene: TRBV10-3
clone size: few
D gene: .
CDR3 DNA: TGTGCCATCAGGGCCGGGACTAAGGTAACTGAAGCTTTCTTT
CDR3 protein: CAIRAGTKVTEAFF

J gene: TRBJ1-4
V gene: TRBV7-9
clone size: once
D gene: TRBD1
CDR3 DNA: TGTGCCAGCAGCTTAACTCCGGGACAGGGAGCTGAAAAACTGTTTTTT
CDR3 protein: CASSLTPGQGAEKLFF

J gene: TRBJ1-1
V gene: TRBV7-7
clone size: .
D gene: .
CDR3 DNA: TGTGCCAGCAGCTTAGGGGCGAACACTGAAGCTTTCTTT
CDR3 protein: CASSLGANTEAFF

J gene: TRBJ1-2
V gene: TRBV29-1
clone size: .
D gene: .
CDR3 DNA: TGCAGCGGGGGGGGCGCAGACTATGGCTACACCTTC
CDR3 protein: CSGGGADYGYTF

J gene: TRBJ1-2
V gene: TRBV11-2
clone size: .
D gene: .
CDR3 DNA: TGTGCCAGCTTAGGGGGATACGGCTACACCTTC
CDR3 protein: CASLGGYGYTF

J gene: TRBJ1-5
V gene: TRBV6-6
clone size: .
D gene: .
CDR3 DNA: TGTGCCAGCAGGGAACAGGGCGCGAATCAGCCCCAGCATTTT
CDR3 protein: CASREQGANQPQHF

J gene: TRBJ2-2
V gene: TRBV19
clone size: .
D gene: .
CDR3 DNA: TGTGCCAGTATGGGGCCAGGGGAAAGAGCACGAAACACCGGGGAGCTGTTTTTT
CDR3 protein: CASMGPGERARNTGELFF

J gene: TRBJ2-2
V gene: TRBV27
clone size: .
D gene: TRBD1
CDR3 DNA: TGTGCCAGCAGGATAACAGGGGGCGACACCGGGGAGCTGTTTTTT
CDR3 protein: CASRITGGDTGELFF

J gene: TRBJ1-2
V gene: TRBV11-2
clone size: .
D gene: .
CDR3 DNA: TGTGCCAGCAGCTTAGCCTTCGGGGGAAATGGCTACACCTTC
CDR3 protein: CASSLAFGGNGYTF

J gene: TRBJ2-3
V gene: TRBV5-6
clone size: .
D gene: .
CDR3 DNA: TGTGCCAGCAGCTTGGAGGGGATCACAGATACGCAGTATTTT
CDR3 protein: CASSLEGITDTQYF

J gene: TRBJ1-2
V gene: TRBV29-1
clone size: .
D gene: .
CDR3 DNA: TGCAGCGGAGGGGGGGGGACCTATGGCTACACCTTC
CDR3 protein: CSGGGGTYGYTF

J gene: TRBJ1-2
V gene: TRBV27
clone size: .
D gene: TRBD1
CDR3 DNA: TGTGCCAGCAGTTTATCCCCCTCAGGGGGATCAGAAGGCTACACCTTC
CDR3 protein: CASSLSPSGGSEGYTF

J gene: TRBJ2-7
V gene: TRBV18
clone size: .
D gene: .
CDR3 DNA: TGTGCCAGCTCGCCCGGGACAACCTTTTACGAGCAGTACTTC
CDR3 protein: CASSPGTTFYEQYF